This T cell receptor beta chain was captured by sequencing in a study of blood T cell repertoires in COVID-19. Looking at the study overall: Samples representing acute and convalescent COVID-19 were sourced from the United States, Italy and Spain. T cells, B-cell-depleted T cells, or PBMCs provided the cDNA or gDNA that served as material.

Authors' methods: Amplified reference gene primers provided the basis for estimating nucleated cell counts. Clones were sequenced by immunoSEQ multiplex PCR, and TCRdb holds only the in-frame ones, with some missing. That table supplies the V and J calls and clone size; D and trimming were determined from the DNA. The profile shows approximately 280,000 clones, around 90% of them singletons. The receptor's source is a man aged 45-65 years with acute or convalescent COVID-19. The sequencing input was peripheral blood.

This CDR3 reads CASRPAVNTDTQYF. In nucleotides, the CDR3 is TGTGCCAGCCGCCCGGCGGTAAACACAGATACGCAGTATTTT. V gene TRBV7-9 combines with J gene TRBJ2-3; D gene uncertain. The CDR3 contains 14 residues. CDR1 and CDR2 from the germline V gene are SEHNR and FQNEAQ (reference sequence). Trimming pared 8 bases from V and 2 bases from J, leaving 14 bases between. The variable domain in full, completed from reference TRBV7-9 and TRBJ2-3, reads DTGVSQNPRHKITKRGQNVTFRCDPISEHNRLYWYRQTLGQGPEFLTYFQNEAQLEKSRLLSDRFSAERPKGSFSTLEIQRTEQGDSAMYLCASRPAVNTDTQYFGPGTRLTVL.